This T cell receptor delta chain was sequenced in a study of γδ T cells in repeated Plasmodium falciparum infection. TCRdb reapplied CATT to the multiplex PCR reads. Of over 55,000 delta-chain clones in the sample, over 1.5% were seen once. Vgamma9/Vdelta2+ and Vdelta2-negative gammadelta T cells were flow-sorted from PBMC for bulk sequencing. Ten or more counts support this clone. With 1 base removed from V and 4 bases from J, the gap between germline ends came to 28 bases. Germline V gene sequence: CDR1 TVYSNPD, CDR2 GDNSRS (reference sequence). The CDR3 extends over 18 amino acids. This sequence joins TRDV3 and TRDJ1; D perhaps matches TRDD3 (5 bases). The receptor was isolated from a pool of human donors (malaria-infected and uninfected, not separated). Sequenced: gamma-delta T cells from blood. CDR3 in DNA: TGTGCCTTTAAGGGCGCCGGGGTGGGAATACGCAGATACGATAAACTCATCTTT. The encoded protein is CAFKGAGVGIRRYDKLIF.